These T cell receptor beta chains were read from a single sample in a study of shared clonotypes between healthy human individuals. Some clones are missing from TCRdb's copy, which holds only in-frame ones; the method was immunoSEQ multiplex PCR. The repertoire holds 180,000 or so clones, with 85% to 95% as singletons. The sequenced material came from naive CD4+ T cells sorted from blood. These receptors originate from a woman aged 25 to 39 in good health. CDR3s include the opening cysteine and the closing phenylalanine or tryptophan. The D gene is left open where the match is weak. A clone size is listed for some rows: how often the clone was seen (once, few, many), or a class if it is expanded.

j_gene | abundance | d_gene | v_gene | CDR3aa | CDR3nt
TRBJ2-7 | . | . | TRBV19 | CASSRDSTYEQYF | TGTGCCAGTAGTCGGGACTCTACCTACGAGCAGTACTTC
TRBJ2-1 | . | . | TRBV27 | CASSRSGSSYNEQFF | TGTGCCAGCAGCCGTAGCGGAAGCTCCTACAATGAGCAGTTCTTC
TRBJ2-7 | . | TRBD2 | TRBV10-3 | CAISESREGYEQYF | TGTGCCATCAGTGAGTCGCGGGAGGGCTACGAGCAGTACTTC
TRBJ2-5 | . | . | TRBV7-7 | CASSLAGTQETQYF | TGTGCCAGCAGCTTAGCCGGGACACAAGAGACCCAGTACTTC
TRBJ1-3 | . | TRBD1 | TRBV6-1 | CASSEDRGGRNTIYF | TGTGCCAGCAGTGAAGACAGGGGTGGTAGAAACACCATATATTTT
TRBJ2-7 | . | . | TRBV28 | CASSPRSGLRTYEQYF | TGTGCCAGCAGTCCCCGATCGGGACTTCGAACCTACGAGCAGTACTTC
TRBJ1-1 | . | . | TRBV10-2 | CASSEIENTEAFF | TGCGCCAGCAGTGAGATTGAGAACACTGAAGCTTTCTTT
TRBJ1-4 | . | . | TRBV5-1 | CASSLGSLPNEKLFF | TGCGCCAGCAGCTTGGGGAGTCTTCCTAATGAAAAACTGTTTTTT
TRBJ1-2 | . | . | TRBV7-9 | CASSLIWGSNGYTF | TGTGCCAGCAGCTTAATTTGGGGGTCCAATGGCTACACCTTC
TRBJ1-2 | . | TRBD1 | TRBV27 | CASSFDYRGRSDGYTF | TGTGCCAGCAGTTTCGACTACAGGGGGCGTTCTGATGGCTACACCTTC
TRBJ1-1 | . | . | TRBV7-3 | CASSSSLGGTEAFF | TGTGCCAGCAGCTCGTCTCTTGGGGGCACTGAAGCTTTCTTT
TRBJ2-6 | . | . | TRBV9 | CASSVPSGANVLTF | TGTGCCAGCAGCGTACCCTCTGGGGCCAACGTCCTGACTTTC
TRBJ1-2 | . | . | TRBV2 | CATPVFRTRANYGYTF | TGTGCCACCCCGGTTTTCCGTACGAGGGCTAACTATGGCTACACCTTC
TRBJ2-7 | . | TRBD1 | TRBV5-4 | CASSSKQGASYEQYF | TGTGCCAGCAGCTCGAAACAGGGGGCGTCCTACGAGCAGTACTTC
TRBJ2-7 | . | TRBD1 | TRBV5-1 | CASSRTGGIYEQYF | TGCGCCAGCAGCCGGACAGGGGGGATCTACGAGCAGTACTTC
TRBJ1-5 | . | TRBD1 | TRBV7-8 | CASSPTGTQPQHF | TGTGCCAGCAGCCCGACAGGGACTCAGCCCCAGCATTTT
TRBJ2-7 | . | . | TRBV14 | CASSQVFRLSHEQYF | TGTGCCAGCAGCCAAGTGTTTCGGCTGTCCCACGAGCAGTACTTC
TRBJ2-7 | . | . | TRBV28 | CAIGLRGYEQYF | TGTGCCATCGGGCTCAGGGGCTACGAGCAGTACTTC
TRBJ2-2 | . | . | TRBV18 | CASSPRGHGKAGELFF | TGTGCCAGCTCACCGCGCGGACACGGGAAGGCCGGGGAGCTGTTTTTT
TRBJ1-4 | once | . | TRBV19 | CASSKTDHREKLFF | TGTGCCAGTAGTAAGACAGATCACAGGGAAAAACTGTTTTTT
TRBJ1-4 | . | . | TRBV9 | CASSPRPATGEKLFF | TGTGCCAGCAGCCCACGCCCGGCAACAGGTGAAAAACTGTTTTTT
TRBJ1-3 | . | . | TRBV6-1 | CASRQSSGNTIYF | TGTGCCAGCAGACAGAGCTCTGGAAACACCATATATTTT
TRBJ2-7 | . | TRBD2 | TRBV28 | CAHVGRDYSAEQYF | TGTGCCCACGTGGGGCGGGACTACAGCGCCGAGCAGTACTTC
TRBJ2-2 | . | . | TRBV2 | CASRDWAGKGANTGELFF | TGTGCCAGCAGAGATTGGGCGGGGAAGGGGGCCAACACCGGGGAGCTGTTTTTT
TRBJ1-1 | . | . | TRBV27 | CASSFNVNTEAFF | TGTGCCAGCAGTTTCAACGTAAACACTGAAGCTTTCTTT
TRBJ2-7 | . | . | TRBV18 | CASSPVFGGSSYEQYF | TGTGCCAGCTCACCAGTCTTCGGTGGGAGCTCCTACGAGCAGTACTTC
TRBJ2-7 | . | TRBD1 | TRBV11-2 | CASSSILGQASYEQYF | TGTGCCAGCAGCTCTATTCTCGGACAGGCCTCCTACGAGCAGTACTTC
TRBJ1-3 | . | . | TRBV5-1 | CASSPEPGGEGNTIYF | TGCGCCAGCAGCCCAGAACCTGGGGGCGAAGGAAACACCATATATTTT
TRBJ2-3 | . | . | TRBV7-3 | CASSWGSTDTQYF | TGTGCCAGCAGCTGGGGGAGCACAGATACGCAGTATTTT
TRBJ2-7 | . | TRBD2 | TRBV19 | CASSISPLALVGGSSYEQYF | TGTGCCAGTAGTATCTCGCCCCTAGCTCTAGTGGGGGGGAGCTCCTACGAGCAGTACTTC
TRBJ2-3 | . | TRBD2 | TRBV5-4 | CASSLALAGSVDTQYF | TGTGCCAGCAGCTTGGCGCTAGCGGGATCTGTGGATACGCAGTATTTT
TRBJ2-7 | once | . | TRBV19 | CASSFSGTTIYEQYF | TGTGCCAGTAGTTTCTCCGGGACCACTATCTACGAGCAGTACTTC
TRBJ2-7 | . | . | TRBV28 | CASRPGRSREQYF | TGTGCCAGCAGGCCAGGGAGGTCCCGCGAGCAGTACTTC
TRBJ1-2 | few | . | TRBV5-1 | CASSLSGGGYTF | TGCGCCAGCAGCTTAAGCGGGGGCGGCTACACCTTC
TRBJ2-7 | . | . | TRBV11-2 | CASSSSTGANEQYF | TGTGCCAGCAGCTCTTCGACAGGAGCTAACGAGCAGTACTTC
TRBJ2-5 | . | . | TRBV29-1 | CSVAGTKQETQYF | TGCAGCGTCGCCGGGACCAAGCAAGAGACCCAGTACTTC
TRBJ1-2 | . | . | TRBV7-9 | CASSLRQNYGYTF | TGTGCCAGCAGCTTGAGACAGAACTATGGCTACACCTTC
TRBJ2-7 | . | TRBD2 | TRBV27 | CASSFGGSQSYEQYF | TGTGCCAGCAGTTTCGGCGGGAGTCAGTCCTACGAGCAGTACTTC
TRBJ2-1 | . | . | TRBV4-2 | CASSQGGKAYNEQFF | TGTGCCAGCAGCCAGGGGGGAAAGGCCTACAATGAGCAGTTCTTC
TRBJ2-7 | few | TRBD2 | TRBV18 | CASSPMSGSSYEQYF | TGTGCCAGCTCACCAATGAGCGGGAGCTCCTACGAGCAGTACTTC
TRBJ1-3 | . | TRBD1 | TRBV10-3 | CAISRQGEGNTIYF | TGTGCCATCAGTCGACAGGGGGAGGGAAACACCATATATTTT
TRBJ2-7 | few | . | TRBV2 | CASSLYEQYF | TGTGCCAGCAGTCTCTACGAGCAGTACTTC
TRBJ2-7 | . | TRBD2 | TRBV5-4 | CASSTGRLAGPSYEQYF | TGTGCCAGCAGCACCGGACGACTAGCGGGACCCTCCTACGAGCAGTACTTC
TRBJ2-2 | . | . | TRBV7-2 | CASSLSGGGELFF | TGTGCCAGCAGCTTAAGCGGCGGCGGGGAGCTGTTTTTT
TRBJ1-1 | . | . | TRBV7-8 | CASRQGVNTEAFF | TGTGCCAGCAGGCAAGGGGTGAACACTGAAGCTTTCTTT
TRBJ1-2 | . | . | TRBV19 | CASSIPGSGYTF | TGTGCCAGTAGTATTCCAGGAAGTGGCTACACCTTC
TRBJ1-5 | . | . | TRBV6-1 | CASTPQGLSNQPQHF | TGTGCCAGCACCCCGCAGGGTTTGAGCAATCAGCCCCAGCATTTT
TRBJ2-3 | . | . | TRBV28 | CANQGMVTDTQYF | TGTGCCAACCAGGGGATGGTCACAGATACGCAGTATTTT
TRBJ2-7 | . | . | TRBV2 | CASSETPYEQYF | TGTGCCAGCAGTGAGACCCCCTACGAGCAGTACTTC